The 21 T cell receptor beta chains listed next were all sequenced from one sample in a study of T cell clusters in autoimmune cytopenias. Multiplex touch-down PCR amplified TRB using TRB-A and TRB-B pools in one tube. After re-calling the multiplex PCR reads, TCRdb lists one entry per CDR3 protein, DNA absent. The table lists roughly 7,000 distinct CDR3 sequences, with roughly 25% in the top ten. TRB was amplified from 250 ng of peripheral blood genomic DNA per sample. Sequencing used peripheral blood. The receptors come from a human donor with an autoimmune cytopenia or autoimmune hepatitis (not recorded which).

This clonotype is classed as medium-sized by frequency. This chain uses TRBV30 with TRBJ1-2; the TCRdb D gene call, TRBD1, has no DNA to confirm it. The length of the CDR3 is 14 residues. Germline V gives CDR1 GTSNPN, CDR2 SVGIG (reference sequence). CDR3 sequence reads: CAWSVNRGSSGYTF.

This clonotype counts as medium-sized (0.01 to 0.1%) by frequency. CDR3 residues: CASTKGAGWTEAFF. The chain recombines TRBV19 with TRBJ1-1; TCRdb names TRBD1, which stays unverified in the absence of DNA. Germline CDR1 is LNHDA and CDR2 is SQIVND (reference sequence). This CDR3 has 14 amino acids.

This clonotype is classed as medium-sized by frequency. This chain links TRBV5-4 with TRBJ2-5. The length of the CDR3 is 11 residues. Looked up from germline, CDR1 is SGHNT and CDR2 is YYREEE (reference sequence). CDR3 protein: CASSREETQYF.

The chain has TRBV19 and TRBJ1-2; TCRdb lists TRBD1, though no DNA is available to test this call. Germline V CDR1 and CDR2: LNHDA, SQIVND (reference sequence). This CDR3 is built from 16 residues. The CDR3 loop is CASSILSGRGFYGYTF.

V usage is TRBV27 and J usage is TRBJ1-1; checking the TCRdb D call of TRBD1 is not possible without DNA. This CDR3 is built from 15 residues. The germline gives CDR1 MNHEY, CDR2 SMNVEV (reference sequence). CDR3 amino acids: CASRGTGALNTEAFF.

The CDR3 reads CASSRQGAGGELFF. The J gene is TRBJ2-2, the V gene TRBV19; TCRdb's D call, TRBD1, is unchecked because there is no DNA. The CDR3 covers 14 residues. Germline CDR1 LNHDA, CDR2 SQIVND (reference sequence). Based on the CDR3 plus reference TRBV19 and TRBJ2-2, the full variable domain is DGGITQSPKYLFRKEGQNVTLSCEQNLNHDAMYWYRQDPGQGLRLIYYSQIVNDFQKGDIAEGYSVSREKKESFPLTVTSAQKNPTAFYLCASSRQGAGGELFFGEGSRLTVL.

The V call is TRBV5-6, the J call TRBJ2-4. This CDR3 contains 14 residues. Germline lookup yields CDR1 SGHDT and CDR2 YYEEEE. The CDR3 spells CASSFDIATNIQYF.

This chain's CDR3 is CASSRPGGLGETQYF. The chain employs TRBV7-6 and TRBJ2-5; without DNA, the TCRdb call of TRBD2 cannot be checked. The CDR3 sequence is 15 residues long. From germline, CDR1 is SGHVS and CDR2 FNYEAQ.

The rearrangement links TRBV6-1 to TRBJ2-7; TCRdb's D call, TRBD1, is unchecked because there is no DNA. Germline-derived CDR1 and CDR2 are MNHNS and SASEGT. The CDR3 contains 15 residues. The CDR3 loop is CASSPLLVGTYEQYF.

The V gene is TRBV12-3 or TRBV12-4, the J gene TRBJ2-7; the TCRdb D gene call, TRBD1, has no DNA to confirm it. This CDR3 is built from 14 residues. CDR3 residues: CASSLQGAMNEQYF.

This sequence joins TRBV6-2 or TRBV6-3 and TRBJ2-2. This CDR3 has 12 residues. In germline, CDR1 is MNHEY, CDR2 SVGEGT. The CDR3 loop reads CASSQNTGELFF.

The chain employs TRBV6-2 or TRBV6-3 and TRBJ2-3; TCRdb proposes TRBD2, but this gene call is untestable without DNA. CDR3 size: 20 residues. Germline CDR1 and CDR2: MNHEY and SVGEGT. CDR3 sequence reads: CASSYSKTAGGYWGTDTQYF.

By frequency, this clonotype is medium-sized (0.01 to 0.1%). The rearrangement uses TRBV19 and TRBJ2-1; TCRdb's assignment of TRBD1 cannot be checked, as there is no DNA. Germline V gene lookup returns CDR1 LNHDA and CDR2 SQIVND (reference sequence). The CDR3 is 13 amino acids. The CDR3 sequence: CASSPHRENEQFF.

This clonotype is deemed medium-sized (0.01 to 0.1%) by its frequency. The gene calls are TRBV6-5 and TRBJ2-7; there is no DNA to check the TCRdb D call of TRBD1. The CDR3 consists of 15 residues. Germline CDR1 MNHEY, CDR2 SVGAGI. The CDR3 loop reads CASSGGLAAYYEQYF.

The chain employs TRBV19 and TRBJ1-2. CDR1 and CDR2 from the germline V gene are LNHDA and SQIVND (reference sequence). The CDR3 runs to 14 residues. CDR3: CASSIGVLHYGYTF.

This clonotype ranks as medium-sized in terms of frequency. The rearrangement uses TRBV19 and TRBJ1-1; the D call from TCRdb, TRBD1, cannot be confirmed without DNA. This CDR3 contains 13 residues. CDR1 and CDR2 (germline): LNHDA, SQIVND (reference sequence). The CDR3 spells CASSATGYTEAFF. The full variable domain, completed using reference TRBV19 and TRBJ1-1, is DGGITQSPKYLFRKEGQNVTLSCEQNLNHDAMYWYRQDPGQGLRLIYYSQIVNDFQKGDIAEGYSVSREKKESFPLTVTSAQKNPTAFYLCASSATGYTEAFFGQGTRLTVV.

This clonotype is classed as medium-sized (0.01 to 0.1%) by frequency. This rearrangement joins TRBV19 to TRBJ2-1. Germline CDR1 and CDR2: LNHDA and SQIVND (reference sequence). The CDR3 is made up of 12 amino acids. CDR3 sequence reads: CASSRLNNEQFF.

The chain has TRBV12-3 or TRBV12-4 and TRBJ2-1; the TCRdb D gene call, TRBD1, has no DNA to confirm it. CDR3 length: 14 amino acids. CDR3 region: CASSPQIRGNEQFF.

The CDR3 sequence: CASSITYNQPQHF. This chain uses TRBV19 with TRBJ1-5. This CDR3 contains 13 residues. Germline loops: CDR1 LNHDA, CDR2 SQIVND (reference sequence).

The chain joins TRBV6-1 to TRBJ2-7. Germline CDR1 reads MNHNS; CDR2 reads SASEGT. The CDR3 totals 14 residues. The CDR3 loop reads CASSRGQDTYEQYF.

The genes are TRBV12-3 or TRBV12-4 and TRBJ1-3; without DNA, the TCRdb call of TRBD1 cannot be checked. The CDR3 runs 14 residues. CDR3 region: CASSRRDSGNTVYF.